What follows are 20 T cell receptor beta chains derived from one specimen sequenced in a study of beta chain features in type 1 diabetes (dated by TCRdb to the late 2010s). Preparation of the library involved the immunoSEQ multiplex PCR assay. The entire amount of isolated RNA was reverse transcribed using the High Capacity cDNA Reverse Transcription Kit, so the sequenced TCRB transcripts were expressed ones. Imported from immuneACCESS, the table was reduced by TCRdb to in-frame sequences with V and J called. These copies leave out some clones; in studies compared against another copy, an unresolved V gene accounts for under half, and the cause of the remainder is not known. Across this sample there are over 300,000 clones, with 8% seen only once. The ten largest account for around 0.45% of the sample. Sequencing input: central memory CD4+ T cells from blood. The receptors originated from a woman aged 18-35 years in good health.

This clone appeared a few times. This rearrangement joins TRBV11-2 to TRBJ2-1; 7 nucleotides align to TRBD1. The V segment lost 10 bases and the J segment 0 bases; nucleotides outside the gene matches: 6. The CDR3 is made up of 14 amino acids. Per germline, CDR1 SGHAT and CDR2 FQNNGV. DNA for the CDR3: TGTGCCACTAAGGGGGCCGGCTCCTACAATGAGCAGTTCTTC. Its translation is CATKGAGSYNEQFF.

The rearrangement links TRBV7-8 to TRBJ1-1; no clear D gene. V was trimmed by 2 bases and J by 10 bases, leaving 11 bases between them. Germline V gives CDR1 SGHVS, CDR2 FQNEAQ. The CDR3 is 12 residues long. The CDR3 sequence: CASSLPDLGAFF. DNA for the CDR3: TGTGCCAGCAGCTTACCGGATCTGGGAGCTTTCTTT.

This clone was detected only a few times. The J gene is TRBJ2-5, the V gene TRBV19, with D maybe TRBD2 (5 bases). The CDR3 has 16 residues. Germline-derived CDR1 and CDR2 are LNHDA and SQIVND (reference sequence). Trimming cost V 4 bases and J 2 bases, with 17 bases left between them. The CDR3 here is CASSRRGVTGQETQYF. The CDR3 coding sequence is TGTGCCAGTAGTAGACGCGGTGTCACGGGGCAAGAGACCCAGTACTTC.

Only a few counts were recorded for this clone. This chain connects TRBV2 to TRBJ1-3, with a tentative D call TRBD1 (5 bases). Deletions cut 4 bases from V and 2 bases from J, with 9 bases between. Germline CDR1 and CDR2: SNHLY and FYNNEI. CDR3 length equals 14 residues. CDR3 sequence: CASSVSGAGNTIYF. CDR3 coding DNA: TGTGCCAGCAGTGTATCGGGGGCTGGAAACACCATATATTTT.

The table lists this clone with a few counts. The J gene is TRBJ2-2, the V gene TRBV19; D not certain. Germline CDR1 LNHDA, CDR2 SQIVND (reference sequence). V was trimmed by 5 bases and J by 5 bases, leaving 18 bases between them. CDR3 length: 16 amino acids. The CDR3 is CASSSGRNLRTGELFF. The CDR3 coding sequence is TGTGCCAGTAGTTCAGGACGGAACTTGAGGACCGGGGAGCTGTTTTTT.

This chain joins TRBV29-1 and TRBJ1-1; weak D call: TRBD1 (6 bases). CDR3 size: 14 residues. Per the germline V gene, CDR1 is SQVTM and CDR2 is ANQGSEA. Trimming left V 7 bases short and J 2 bases short, with 17 bases between. This CDR3 reads CSGGTPQGNTEAFF. The DNA of the CDR3 is TGCAGCGGCGGGACACCGCAGGGAAACACTGAAGCTTTCTTT.

Many counts were recorded for this clone. An end of the junction does not agree with germline; a read error may underlie this. This sequence joins TRBV6-5 and TRBJ2-1, with D possibly TRBD1 on 7 matching bases. Per the germline V gene, CDR1 is MNHEY and CDR2 is SVGAGI. The CDR3 extends over 12 amino acids. The CDR3 DNA reads TGTGCCAGCCAGGGGGGTGACAGGGTTTCTCTCTTC. Protein: CASQGGDRVSLF.

V and J are TRBV20-1 and TRBJ2-1; D is perhaps TRBD1 (7 bases). Trimming cost V 5 bases and J 8 bases, with 10 bases left between them. Germline V lookup: CDR1 DFQATT, CDR2 SNEGSKA (reference sequence). The CDR3 contains 11 residues. The CDR3 DNA sequence: TGCAGTGCTGCCAGGGGGGATGAGCAGTTCTTC. Protein sequence: CSAARGDEQFF.

This clone occurred a few times. This sequence joins TRBV28 and TRBJ1-2; possibly TRBD1 for D (6 bases). Germline V lookup: CDR1 MDHEN, CDR2 SYDVKM. This CDR3 has 13 residues. Trimming left V 7 bases short and J 4 bases short, with 13 bases between. The CDR3 spells CASIGGAGYGYTF. CDR3 DNA: TGTGCCAGCATCGGGGGGGCCGGCTATGGCTACACCTTC.

This clone was seen more than once but under ten times. The J gene is TRBJ2-1, the V gene TRBV4-3; TRBD1 matches at 10 bases. CDR1 LGHNA and CDR2 YSLEER come from the germline V gene. The CDR3 sequence is 16 residues long. V shed 0 bases, J shed 6 bases, and the junction held 5 bases outside the gene matches. CDR3 coding DNA: TGCGCCAGCAGCCAAGAATGGACAGGGGGGATCAATGAGCAGTTCTTC. Its translation: CASSQEWTGGINEQFF.

This clone was picked up many times. The genes are TRBV21-1 and TRBJ2-3. TRBV21-1 is given as a pseudogene. There are 17 residues in the CDR3. The CDR3 DNA sequence: TGTGCCAGCAGCAAAGGACGATGCGGAAGTAGGGCAGATACGCAGTATTTT. It translates to CASSKGRCGSRADTQYF.

This clone was seen a few times. The rearrangement joins TRBV2 to TRBJ2-3, with a tentative D call TRBD1 (5 bases). Germline CDR1 is SNHLY and CDR2 is FYNNEI. Deletions cut 3 bases from V and 8 bases from J, with 12 bases between. The CDR3 extends over 13 amino acids. CDR3 region: CASSDQGGVTQYF. Here the CDR3 DNA reads TGTGCCAGCAGTGACCAGGGTGGCGTTACGCAGTATTTT. Full variable domain (missing parts from reference TRBV2 and TRBJ2-3): EPEVTQTPSHQVTQMGQEVILRCVPISNHLYFYWYRQILGQKVEFLVSFYNNEISEKSEIFDDQFSVERPDGSNFTLKIRSTKLEDSAMYFCASSDQGGVTQYFGPGTRLTVL.

This clone was counted only a few times. The chain is built from TRBV5-4 and TRBJ2-1; D uncertain. V lost 1 base and J 3 bases, leaving 14 bases between the germline ends. The germline V gene has CDR1 SGHNT and CDR2 YYREEE (reference sequence). The CDR3 sequence is 16 residues long. The CDR3 loop is CASSLSAGALYNEQFF. CDR3 DNA: TGTGCCAGCAGCTTGTCTGCAGGAGCTCTCTACAATGAGCAGTTCTTC.

The CDR3 loop reads CATSRALAGFPYNEQFF. CDR3 bases: TGTGCCACCAGCAGAGCGTTAGCGGGATTCCCCTACAATGAGCAGTTCTTC. The genes are TRBV15 and TRBJ2-1, with 8 bases matching TRBD2. From germline, CDR1 is LNHNV and CDR2 YYDKDF (reference sequence). With 1 base clipped from V and 2 bases from J, the junction kept 7 bases outside the gene matches. The CDR3 spans 17 residues.

This clone has a handful of counts. This rearrangement joins TRBV21-1 to TRBJ2-2; the table calls TRBD2, which could not be checked here. TRBV21-1 is a pseudogene. This CDR3 is built from 11 residues. The CDR3 loop reads CASSTVGELFF. DNA of the CDR3: TGTGCCAGCAGCACTGTAGGGGAGCTGTTTTTT.

This chain links TRBV14 with TRBJ2-5, with 9 positions matching TRBD1. Germline CDR1 SGHDN, CDR2 FVKESK. V shed 5 bases, J shed 4 bases, and the junction held 11 bases outside the gene matches. The CDR3 has 16 residues. CDR3 DNA: TGTGCCAGCAGCAGACTCCCGGGACAGGGTCGAGAGACCCAGTACTTC. It translates to CASSRLPGQGRETQYF.

Of note for this clone: Other DNA sequences in the sample encode the same CDR3. This rearrangement joins TRBV18 to TRBJ1-1; D is undetermined. The CDR3 has 14 residues. In germline, CDR1 is KGHSH, CDR2 LQKENI. Trimming removed 3 bases at V and 3 bases at J, with 11 bases between. CDR3 DNA: TGTGCCAGCTCACCCACGGAAGGCGACACTGAAGCTTTCTTT. It specifies CASSPTEGDTEAFF.

The V and J genes are TRBV6-5 and TRBJ2-5; D is possibly TRBD1 (6 bases). Germline V gene data show CDR1 as MNHEY and CDR2 as SVGAGI. The CDR3 contains 15 residues. V was pared by 2 bases and J by 2 bases, with 12 bases between. The CDR3: CASSYGQGNQETQYF. Here the CDR3 DNA reads TGTGCCAGCAGTTACGGCCAGGGGAATCAAGAGACCCAGTACTTC.

This clone came up a few times. The chain combines TRBV5-6 with TRBJ2-7; D is undetermined. Germline V lookup: CDR1 SGHDT, CDR2 YYEEEE. The CDR3 extends over 15 amino acids. Trimming shortened V by 6 bases and J by 2 bases, and 18 bases separated the two germline ends. This chain's CDR3 is CASTRRNYHTYEQYF. The CDR3 DNA reads as TGTGCCAGCACCCGGAGAAACTACCATACCTACGAGCAGTACTTC.

This clone was counted between two and nine times. Here the CDR3 DNA reads TGCGCCAGCAGCACTAAGACTAGCGGGAGCCATCGCGAGCAGTACTTC. Protein sequence: CASSTKTSGSHREQYF. The chain carries TRBV5-1 and TRBJ2-7, with 12 bases aligning to TRBD2. The germline gives CDR1 SGHRS, CDR2 YFSETQ. The CDR3 covers 16 residues. The trim removed 4 bases at V and 6 bases at J, leaving 11 bases unmatched.